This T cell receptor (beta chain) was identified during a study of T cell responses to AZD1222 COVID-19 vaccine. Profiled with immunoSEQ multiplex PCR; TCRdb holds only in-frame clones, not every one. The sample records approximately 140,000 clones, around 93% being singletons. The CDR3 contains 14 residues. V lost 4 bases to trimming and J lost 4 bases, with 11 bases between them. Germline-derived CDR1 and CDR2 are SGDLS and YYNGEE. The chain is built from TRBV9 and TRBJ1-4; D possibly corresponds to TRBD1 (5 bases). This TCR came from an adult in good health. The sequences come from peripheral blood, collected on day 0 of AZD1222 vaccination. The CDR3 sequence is CASSPGRGNEKLFF. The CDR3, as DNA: TGTGCCAGCAGCCCGGGGCGCGGTAATGAAAAACTGTTTTTT.